This T cell receptor beta chain was identified during a study of cytomegalovirus exposure and HLA in healthy donors (dated by TCRdb to 2016 to 2017). Some background on the complete study: According to an earlier analysis of around 600 of the donors, about 179 million T cells yielded 90 million to 130 million unique TCR beta sequences and 276 Gb of sequence data. To decide whether each TCR beta V gene segment behaved as functional or pseudogenic, an earlier analysis of some 570 of the donors relied on high-throughput TCR beta sequencing. The number of donors typed differed by locus, with roughly 620-630 for A, B, C, DRB1 and DQB1, around 560 for DQA1, some 570 for DPA1, and 400 to 490 for DPB1. To study patterns of TCR occurrence, a later analysis re-analyzed previously published TCR beta repertoires from around 700 donors and added high-resolution HLA genotyping. The study combined high-throughput TCR immunosequencing, statistical association of individual TCRs with disease status, and machine learning to predict cytomegalovirus infection status. Rather than drawing on any new phenotypic data, the later analysis identified candidate immune exposures from TCR beta sequences and the way those sequences occurred across donors. Of the roughly 400 genotyped donors, 70% to 90% were placed in the genetic ancestry cluster associated with self-reported Caucasian donors. An early release that covered roughly 600 HLA-typed donors contained about 300 gigabases of sequencing data and about 84 million unique TCR sequences. All discovery cohort repertoires had been generated on a single sequencing platform. In a later genetic analysis, genome-wide SNP genotypes for 398 of the 666 donors were used, and that subset was treated as a discovery cohort. About five DR-DQ haplotypes were treated as single units for association and clustering because of strong linkage in the cohort. Using immunosequencing, the study profiled T cell repertoires from 500 to 800 subjects and related those repertoires to cytomegalovirus serostatus. Donor age, sex, ethnicity and CMV serostatus were compiled together with the repertoire data. Along with the approximately 700-subject first cohort, a separate validation cohort of approximately 110 different subjects was used. Across approximately 420 genotyped donors of the cohort, an average of about 220,000 unique TCR beta nucleotide sequences per donor were sequenced, and roughly a sixth of those sequences were non-productive. HLA typing included class I and class II loci at four-digit resolution. The aim of the study was to test whether cataloging public T cell receptors could identify signatures of past pathogen exposure. Results and caveats for the whole study, not just this receptor: In a later analysis, HLA-associated TCR beta chains were found to be more clonally expanded and to have lower generation probabilities than equally common non-associated chains. In a later analysis, the rate of TCR association differed among HLA loci, with DRB1 alleles having the most associated TCRs and HLA-C alleles having the fewest. The authors suggested that the approach could potentially be generalized to other disease states and immunological phenotypes. In a later analysis, several top co-occurrence clusters were reported to appear linked to parvovirus B19, influenza, CMV and Epstein-Barr virus. Linkage disequilibrium might explain the correlated functional status among segregating V segments, but an unknown experimental factor could not be excluded. In vitro tests confirmed that a few of the cytomegalovirus-associated TCR beta chains recognize cytomegalovirus antigens. An earlier analysis of 450 to 750 of the donors showed that most TCR beta V segments appeared in productive rearrangements either about 87% or about 30% of the time, which broadly matched IMGT annotations. According to a later genetic analysis, donors in an Asian-associated ancestry cluster had fewer N-insertions in productive TCRs than the approximately 650-donor mean. This cohort had only TCR beta chains sequenced, and the lack of alpha or paired-chain data limited which features could be detected. HLA typing was unavailable for some donors at each locus, so association tests used only the typed subset. The study listed 150 to 200 TCR beta chains as associated with cytomegalovirus. At a false discovery rate of 0.05, a later analysis linked under 20,000 TCR beta sequences to specific HLA alleles. Because the 87-base-pair reads could not distinguish some IMGT-functional V segments, including TRBV6-2 and TRBV6-3, those segments were excluded. V-gene and J-gene trimming of TCR beta chains was associated with a missense DCLRE1C variant in a later genetic analysis, and the association was replicated in an independent cohort. Immune exposure information for the cohort was limited to CMV serostatus. A further reported finding was that TCR beta sequences accurately predicted the HLA-A and HLA-B alleles for most subjects in the first cohort. Because counts were too low, seventeen rarely observed V segments, including chromosome 9 orphons, were left out of the earlier analysis of 587 of the donors. A cluster of highly shared sequence variants was judged likely to be a technical artifact of the sequencing pipeline. The classifier was reported to diagnose cytomegalovirus status with high specificity and sensitivity in both the original cohort and the validation cohort. Presence/absence analyses assumed roughly uniform sequencing depth across donors, an assumption that may not hold. A later analysis found that most CMV-associated TCR beta chains appeared HLA-restricted, with HLA associations seemingly driven largely by CMV exposure. Most TCR sequences were seen in very few donors, while some public TCRs were found in many individuals. Assigning TCR associations to individual alleles was difficult when HLA alleles, especially DR and DQ, strongly co-occurred.

The cohort comprised 670 or so healthy bone marrow donors. At the time of sampling, all cohort members were nominally healthy, though unrecorded immune exposures were likely present. The donor was CMV seropositive and was included in the group of almost 300 seropositive cohort members. A peripheral blood sample was collected from each donor, and TCR beta sequencing was performed on peripheral blood mononuclear cells. Genomic DNA was extracted from the blood cell samples with the Qiagen DNeasy Blood Extraction Kit. A note on this clone: Its binding antigen is unknown. Base qualities are not provided; no much larger clone lies one nucleotide away.

The library was generated by the immunoSEQ multiplex PCR assay. A mixture of 60 forward primers for TCR Vbeta segments and 13 reverse primers for TCR Jbeta segments was used in the multiplex PCR. A multiplex PCR assay on genomic DNA amplified the CDR3 region of rearranged TCR beta genes. Amplified TCR beta libraries were sequenced as 87-base-pair reads on the Illumina HiSeq System. The authors processed their data as follows. Across the roughly 600 repertoires, a later analysis counted approximately 83 million unique TCR beta chains, some 11 million of which were shared by at least two donors. Raw reads were error-corrected and collapsed into unique sequences by a nearest-neighbor algorithm in which closely related sequences were merged to remove PCR and sequencing errors. V, D and J gene segments were assigned by aligning CDR3 sequences to IMGT reference sequences. For a sequence to be retained, at least a six-nucleotide match to both a V gene segment and a J gene segment was required. Rearrangements were classified as productive when the CDR3 lacked stop codons and remained in frame with V and J, and all other rearrangements were classified as non-productive. Following IMGT convention, CDR3 was defined as the stretch from the second conserved V-encoded cysteine to the conserved J-encoded phenylalanine. In an earlier analysis of roughly 610 of the donors, sequences lacking an unambiguous match to a single V gene segment were excluded. An earlier analysis of some 500 of the donors classified V segments as functional when productive rearrangements were above 56.7% and as segregating when the standard deviation between donors was above 5%. A statistical classification framework was developed to diagnose cytomegalovirus status using the catalog of TCR beta chain sequences. A later analysis assigned V and J genes by comparing TCR nucleotide sequences with IMGT/GENE-DB human TR gene sequences. In a later analysis, CDR3 sequences and most-parsimonious VDJ recombination scenarios were assigned using the TCRdist pipeline. In a later analysis, each TCR beta chain was defined by its CDR3 amino acid sequence together with its V-gene family, and reads without a unique V-gene family were excluded. To address suspected cross-contamination and a sequencing artifact, a later analysis removed approximately 590 highly shared, low-generation-probability nucleotide sequences. For each public chain, a later analysis derived a clonal expansion index from normalized ranks of inferred template counts within each repertoire. A later analysis computed generation probabilities with a VDJ recombination model fitted to out-of-frame rearrangements, and checked the results against IGoR. In a later analysis, hypergeometric tests were used to score TCR-TCR, TCR-HLA and TCR-CMV co-occurrence, with a repertoire-size bias correction applied to TCR pairs. False discovery rates were estimated in a later analysis by permuting HLA or CMV assignments 20 times. In a later analysis, co-occurring TCRs were grouped using DBSCAN, with TCRdist sequence similarity added in when clustering inside HLA-allele-positive subsets. Repertoires with fewer than 30,000 or more than 120,000 public chains, plus five repertoires with anomalous nucleotide sharing, were excluded from co-occurrence clustering. Sourced from immuneACCESS, this table was stored by TCRdb with only in-frame sequences that have V and J called. A share of the clones is absent; for the studies checked, an unresolved V gene accounts for under half, and the remainder has no known explanation. The V and J calls and clone size were taken over from that table, and D and trimming were inferred from the DNA. For this sample there are about 200,000 clones; 70% to 80% appear just once. Roughly 0.4% of the sample goes to the ten largest clones.

The CDR3 runs 15 residues from the cysteine to the phenylalanine. The DNA shown is the 45-base CDR3, in frame from base 1. The germline V gene supplies CDR1 SGHAT and CDR2 FQNNGV. V sheds 3 bases and J sheds 6 bases, leaving 17 bases between their ends. This receptor was taken from a male donor in good health and CMV-seropositive. Specimen: PBMCs. This chain is built from TRBV11-2 and TRBJ1-2; perhaps TRBD1 is the D gene, with 6 bases matching. The DNA sequence is as follows: TGTGCCAGCAGCTTCCCCGCGGACAGACTCCATGGCTACACCTTC. This sequence encodes CASSFPADRLHGYTF.